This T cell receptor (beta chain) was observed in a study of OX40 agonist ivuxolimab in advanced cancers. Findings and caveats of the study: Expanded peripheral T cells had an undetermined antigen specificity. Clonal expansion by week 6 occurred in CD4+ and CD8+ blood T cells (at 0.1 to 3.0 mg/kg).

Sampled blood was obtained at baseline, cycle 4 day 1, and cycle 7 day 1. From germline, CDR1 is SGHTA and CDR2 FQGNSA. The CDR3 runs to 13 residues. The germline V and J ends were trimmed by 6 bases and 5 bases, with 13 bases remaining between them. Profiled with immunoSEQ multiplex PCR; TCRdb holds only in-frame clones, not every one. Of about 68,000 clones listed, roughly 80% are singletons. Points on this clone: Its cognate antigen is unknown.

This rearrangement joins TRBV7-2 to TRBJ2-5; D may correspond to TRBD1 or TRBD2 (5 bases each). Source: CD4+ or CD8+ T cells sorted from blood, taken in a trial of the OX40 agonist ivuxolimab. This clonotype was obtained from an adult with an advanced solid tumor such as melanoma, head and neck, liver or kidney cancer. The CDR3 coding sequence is TGTGCCAGCAGGCCAGGGACGCGGGAGACCCAGTACTTC. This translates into CASRPGTRETQYF.